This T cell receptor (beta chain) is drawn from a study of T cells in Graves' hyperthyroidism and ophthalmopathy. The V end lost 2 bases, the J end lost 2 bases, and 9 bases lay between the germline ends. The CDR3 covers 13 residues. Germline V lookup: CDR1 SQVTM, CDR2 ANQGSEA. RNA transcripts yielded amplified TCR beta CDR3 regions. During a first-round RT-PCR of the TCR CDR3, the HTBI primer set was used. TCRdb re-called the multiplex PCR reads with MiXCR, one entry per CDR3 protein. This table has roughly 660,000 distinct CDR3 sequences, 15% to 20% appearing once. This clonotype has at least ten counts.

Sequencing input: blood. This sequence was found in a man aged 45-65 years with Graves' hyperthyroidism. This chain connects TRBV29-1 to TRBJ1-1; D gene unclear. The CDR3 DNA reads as TGCAGCGTTGAAACGACGGGAAACACTGAAGCTTTCTTT. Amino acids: CSVETTGNTEAFF.